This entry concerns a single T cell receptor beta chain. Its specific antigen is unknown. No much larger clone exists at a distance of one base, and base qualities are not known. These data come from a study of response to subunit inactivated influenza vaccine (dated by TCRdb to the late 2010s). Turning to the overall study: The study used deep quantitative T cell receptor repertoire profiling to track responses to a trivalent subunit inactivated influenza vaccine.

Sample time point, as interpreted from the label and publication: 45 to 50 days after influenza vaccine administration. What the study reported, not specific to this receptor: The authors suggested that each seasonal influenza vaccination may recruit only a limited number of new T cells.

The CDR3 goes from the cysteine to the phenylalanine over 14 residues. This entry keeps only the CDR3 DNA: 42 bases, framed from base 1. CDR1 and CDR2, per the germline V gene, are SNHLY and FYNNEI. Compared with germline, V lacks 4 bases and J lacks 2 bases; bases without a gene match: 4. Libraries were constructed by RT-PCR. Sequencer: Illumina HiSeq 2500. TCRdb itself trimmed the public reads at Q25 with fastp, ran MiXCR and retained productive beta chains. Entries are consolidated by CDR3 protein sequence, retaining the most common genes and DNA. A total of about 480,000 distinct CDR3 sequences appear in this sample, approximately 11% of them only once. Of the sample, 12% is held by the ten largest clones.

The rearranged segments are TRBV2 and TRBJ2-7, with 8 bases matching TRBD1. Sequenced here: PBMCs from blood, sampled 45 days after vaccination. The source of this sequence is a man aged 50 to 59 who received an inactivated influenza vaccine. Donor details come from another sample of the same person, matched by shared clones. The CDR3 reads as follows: CASSGGQGTYEQYF. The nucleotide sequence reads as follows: TGTGCCAGCAGTGGCGGACAGGGAACCTACGAGCAGTACTTC.